The 19 T cell receptor beta chains below all came from one sample that was sequenced in a study of CD8 T cells in Susac syndrome. cDNA came from about 0.46 to 1 ug RNA primed by random hexamers. TCRdb re-called the immunoSEQ multiplex PCR reads through MiXCR, storing one row per CDR3 protein. This table holds about 150,000 distinct CDR3 sequences, under 97% found once. Sequencing was done on a sample of CD4+ T cells from PBMCs. The origin of the receptors is a human donor with Susac syndrome.

This chain links TRBV18 with TRBJ1-1; the D gene is possibly TRBD1 (6 bases). Germline loops: CDR1 KGHSH, CDR2 LQKENI. The CDR3 has 14 residues. V gave up 3 bases and J gave up 3 bases, with 11 bases separating them. This CDR3 is CASSPNQGYTEAFF. The CDR3 DNA reads as TGTGCCAGCTCACCCAACCAGGGGTACACTGAAGCTTTCTTT.

The rearrangement uses TRBV12-3 or TRBV12-4 and TRBJ2-7; 7 bases fit TRBD2. V was pared by 7 bases and J by 3 bases, with 9 bases of the junction left unmatched. This CDR3 comprises 14 residues. The CDR3 DNA sequence: TGTGCCAGCACCCCTAGCGGAAATCGCTACGAGCAGTACTTC. This gives the protein CASTPSGNRYEQYF.

The rearrangement links TRBV15 to TRBJ2-7; 8 nucleotides line up with TRBD1. Losses at the gene ends were 5 bases for V and 3 bases for J; bases not matched to a gene: 3. The length of the CDR3 is 13 residues. Per the germline V gene, CDR1 is LNHNV and CDR2 is YYDKDF (reference sequence). The CDR3 nucleotides read TGTGCCACCAGCTTACAGGGGGACTACGAGCAGTACTTC. Translation gives CATSLQGDYEQYF.

The CDR3, as DNA: TGCGCCAGCAGCCAAGATGACGGGACTAGTCTCTACAATGAGCAGTTCTTC. This translates into CASSQDDGTSLYNEQFF. The chain has TRBV4-1 and TRBJ2-1; 8 bases align to TRBD2. CDR1 MGHRA and CDR2 YSYEKL come from the germline V gene. The CDR3 has 17 residues. Germline trimming cut 0 bases from V and 3 bases from J; bases unmatched to any gene: 7.

This clonotype was observed once. V gene TRBV6-5 combines with J gene TRBJ2-1; D gene ambiguous. Trimming stripped 4 bases from V and 10 bases from J, with 17 bases between. The CDR3 has 14 amino acids. CDR1 and CDR2 (germline): MNHEY, SVGAGI. The CDR3 sequence: CASSSGSSSSEQFF. In DNA form, the CDR3 reads TGTGCCAGCAGTTCCGGGTCTTCCTCCTCGGAGCAGTTCTTC.

The chain carries TRBV15 and TRBJ2-1; weak D call: TRBD2 (5 bases). Trimming shortened V by 6 bases and J by 6 bases, and 15 bases separated the two germline ends. The germline V gene has CDR1 LNHNV and CDR2 YYDKDF (reference sequence). The CDR3 has 14 residues. CDR3 sequence (DNA): TGTGCCACCAGGCCGACTACGCCGGGCAATGAGCAGTTCTTC. Protein sequence: CATRPTTPGNEQFF.

V gene TRBV2 combines with J gene TRBJ2-1, with no clear D. V lost 10 bases to trimming and J lost 1 base, with 14 bases between them. Germline V gene data show CDR1 as SNHLY and CDR2 as FYNNEI. CDR3 length: 14 residues. The chain's CDR3 is CATTAVGSYNEQFF. The DNA of the CDR3 is TGTGCCACTACGGCGGTTGGGTCCTACAATGAGCAGTTCTTC.

This chain connects TRBV14 to TRBJ2-1; D unclear. The CDR3 is 13 residues long. The V and J ends lost 5 bases and 7 bases respectively, with 12 bases between them. The germline gives CDR1 SGHDN, CDR2 FVKESK. CDR3 protein: CASSSPSGNEQFF. The CDR3 bases are TGTGCCAGCAGCTCGCCCAGTGGGAATGAGCAGTTCTTC. Variable domain in full (rest from reference TRBV14 and TRBJ2-1): EAGVTQFPSHSVIEKGQTVTLRCDPISGHDNLYWYRRVMGKEIKFLLHFVKESKQDESGMPNNRFLAERTGGTYSTLKVQPAELEDSGVYFCASSSPSGNEQFFGPGTRLTVL.

The DNA of the CDR3 is TGCGCCAGCAGCGGGGGAACCGGTACCGGGGAGCTGTTTTTT. Encoded protein: CASSGGTGTGELFF. The chain couples TRBV5-1 to TRBJ2-2; D is tentatively TRBD1 or TRBD2 (5 bases each). This CDR3 is 14 amino acids long. The V and J ends lost 4 bases and 5 bases respectively, with 12 bases between them. Germline loops: CDR1 SGHRS, CDR2 YFSETQ.

The chain employs TRBV29-1 and TRBJ2-3; D possibly corresponds to TRBD2 (5 bases). The ends were cut back, 3 bases at V and 5 bases at J, with 9 bases in the middle. This CDR3 is built from 12 residues. Per the germline V gene, CDR1 is SQVTM and CDR2 is ANQGSEA. The CDR3 here is CSVDQAGDTQYF. In DNA, the CDR3 is TGCAGCGTTGATCAGGCGGGAGATACGCAGTATTTT.

The gene calls are TRBV20-1 and TRBJ1-6; TRBD1 is a possible D gene (5 bases). The V gene's germline CDR1 is DFQATT and CDR2 SNEGSKA (reference sequence). The germline V and J ends were trimmed by 5 bases and 7 bases, with 12 bases remaining between them. The CDR3 has 13 residues. CDR3: CSALQDVNSPLHF. CDR3 DNA sequence: TGCAGTGCTCTACAGGACGTCAATTCACCCCTCCACTTT.

The chain couples TRBV14 to TRBJ2-7, with D perhaps TRBD2 (6 bases). Looked up from germline, CDR1 is SGHDN and CDR2 is FVKESK. Trimming pared 4 bases from V and 4 bases from J, leaving 20 bases between. The CDR3 loop spans 16 amino acids. The CDR3 loop is CASSRLGASGFYEQYF. The CDR3 DNA reads TGTGCCAGCAGCCGCCTTGGGGCGAGCGGGTTTTACGAGCAGTACTTC.

This rearrangement joins TRBV20-1 to TRBJ2-1, with D unclear. The CDR3 covers 11 residues. V was trimmed by 0 bases and J by 8 bases, leaving 5 bases between them. Germline-derived CDR1 and CDR2 are DFQATT and SNEGSKA (reference sequence). DNA of the CDR3: TGCAGTGCTAGAGATCAACATGAGCAGTTCTTC. Protein sequence: CSARDQHEQFF.

The chain links TRBV9 to TRBJ2-5; TRBD2 matches 10 bases. The CDR3 has 17 residues. Germline V gives CDR1 SGDLS, CDR2 YYNGEE. V trimming: 3 bases; J trimming: 1 base; junction bases outside the gene matches: 9. The CDR3 spells CASSEGWTSGSQETQYF. The DNA of the CDR3 is TGTGCCAGCAGCGAGGGGTGGACTAGCGGCTCCCAAGAGACCCAGTACTTC.

The chain links TRBV20-1 to TRBJ2-4; TRBD2 might be the D (5 bases). With 0 bases removed from V and 3 bases from J, the gap between germline ends came to 15 bases. Looked up from germline, CDR1 is DFQATT and CDR2 is SNEGSKA (reference sequence). The CDR3 is 16 residues long. CDR3 residues: CSARDLGGGVKNIQYF. DNA for the CDR3: TGCAGTGCTAGAGATCTGGGCGGAGGAGTCAAAAACATTCAGTACTTC.

CDR3 loop: CASSPSWEGWDEQFF. The CDR3 DNA reads as TGTGCCAGCAGCCCAAGCTGGGAGGGGTGGGATGAGCAGTTCTTC. V usage is TRBV13 and J usage is TRBJ2-1; 7 nucleotides agree with TRBD2. Trimming cost V 5 bases and J 8 bases; bases outside gene matches: 12. From germline, CDR1 is PRHDT and CDR2 FYEKMQ (reference sequence). CDR3 length: 15 amino acids.

This rearrangement joins TRBV9 to TRBJ1-5; 7 positions match TRBD1. Trimming removed 4 bases from V and 6 bases from J; junction bases left unmatched: 13. CDR1 and CDR2 (germline): SGDLS, YYNGEE. CDR3 length: 16 residues. For the CDR3, the DNA is TGTGCCAGCAGCCCCTCGACAGGGTCTGGGGGTCAGCCCCAGCATTTT. Its translation: CASSPSTGSGGQPQHF.

The genes are TRBV2 and TRBJ1-4; TRBD1 might be the D (6 bases). Germline lookup yields CDR1 SNHLY and CDR2 FYNNEI. The V end lost 6 bases, the J end lost 4 bases, and 12 bases lay between the germline ends. CDR3 length: 14 amino acids. Here the CDR3 DNA reads TGTGCCAGCAGGGAGACAGGAGGTAATGAAAAACTGTTTTTT. Its protein is CASRETGGNEKLFF.

This clonotype was seen just once. This sequence joins TRBV7-3 and TRBJ2-1; maybe TRBD1 (6 bases). With 4 bases removed from V and 6 bases from J, the gap between germline ends came to 10 bases. The CDR3 has 13 residues. Germline lookup yields CDR1 SGHTA and CDR2 FQGTGA. CDR3 loop: CASSSGTTNEQFF. CDR3 nucleotides: TGTGCCAGCAGCTCCGGGACAACCAATGAGCAGTTCTTC.